Described below is a single T cell receptor (beta chain) sequence and its context. These data are taken from a study of blood T cell repertoires in COVID-19. Study context: From the United States, Italy and Spain came samples of acute and convalescent COVID-19. T cells, B-cell-depleted T cells, or PBMCs supplied cDNA or gDNA.

Original data processing: Counts of nucleated cells, estimated from reference gene primer amplification, were obtained. Produced via immunoSEQ multiplex PCR; TCRdb's table is partial and in-frame only. That table supplies the V and J calls and clone size; D and trimming were determined from the DNA. This table has roughly 200,000 clones, roughly 80% appearing once. Trimming shortened V by 5 bases and J by 0 bases, and 5 bases separated the two germline ends. From germline, CDR1 is MNHEY and CDR2 SVGAGI. This CDR3 has 12 amino acids. The V and J genes are TRBV6-5 and TRBJ2-7; D call uncertain. Input material: peripheral blood. The receptor's source is a man aged 55 to 69 with acute or convalescent COVID-19. Written as DNA, the CDR3 is TGTGCCAGCAGTCTTCCCTCCTACGAGCAGTACTTC. Translation: CASSLPSYEQYF.